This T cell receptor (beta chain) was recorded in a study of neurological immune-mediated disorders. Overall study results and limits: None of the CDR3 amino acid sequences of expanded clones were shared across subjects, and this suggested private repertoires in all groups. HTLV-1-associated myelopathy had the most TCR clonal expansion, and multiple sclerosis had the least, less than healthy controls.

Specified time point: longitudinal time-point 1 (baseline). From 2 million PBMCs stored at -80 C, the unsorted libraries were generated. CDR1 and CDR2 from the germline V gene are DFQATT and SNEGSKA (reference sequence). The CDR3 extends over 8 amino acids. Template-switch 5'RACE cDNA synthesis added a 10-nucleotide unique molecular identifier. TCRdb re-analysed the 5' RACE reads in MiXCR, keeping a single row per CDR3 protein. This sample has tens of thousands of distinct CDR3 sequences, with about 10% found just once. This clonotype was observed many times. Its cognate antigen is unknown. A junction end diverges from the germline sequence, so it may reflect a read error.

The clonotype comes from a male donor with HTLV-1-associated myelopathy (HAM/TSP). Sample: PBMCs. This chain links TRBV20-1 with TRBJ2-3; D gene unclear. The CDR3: CSAAGRDF. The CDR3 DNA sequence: TGCAGTGCCGCCGGCCGGGATTTT.